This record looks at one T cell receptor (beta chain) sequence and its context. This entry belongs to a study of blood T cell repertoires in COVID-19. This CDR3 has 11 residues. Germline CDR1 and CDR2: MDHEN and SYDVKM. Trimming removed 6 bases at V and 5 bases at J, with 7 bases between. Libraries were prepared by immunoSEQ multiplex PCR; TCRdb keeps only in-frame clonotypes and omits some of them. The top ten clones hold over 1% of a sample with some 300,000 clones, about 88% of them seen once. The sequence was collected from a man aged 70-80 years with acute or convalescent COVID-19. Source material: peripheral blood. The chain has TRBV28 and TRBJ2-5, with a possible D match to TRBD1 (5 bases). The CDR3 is CASRGRETQYF. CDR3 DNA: TGTGCCAGCAGGGGGCGGGAGACCCAGTACTTC.